This record looks at one T cell receptor beta chain sequence and its context. It has no known antigen specificity. No base quality values were provided; no much bigger clone lies one nucleotide off. Library preparation was by the immunoSEQ multiplex PCR assay. From the authors' description of their analysis: A statistical classification framework was developed to diagnose cytomegalovirus status using the catalog of TCR beta chain sequences. The source is immuneACCESS, and TCRdb retained only in-frame sequences with V and J called. Part of the clones is not carried over; for the studies checked, unresolved V genes explain less than half of this, and the remainder is unexplained. The V and J calls and clone size come from that table; D and trimming were worked out from the DNA. Here the sample has more than 250,000 clones; roughly 87% occur a single time. The leading ten clones occupy roughly 1.2% of the sample.

This entry is derived from a study of cytomegalovirus exposure and HLA in healthy donors (dated by TCRdb to about 2017). Background for the entire study: The 700 or so repertoires of the first cohort and the 95 to 150 validation repertoires were produced on the same platform, according to a later analysis. The study was designed to test whether signatures of past pathogen exposure could be identified by cataloging public T cell receptors. Along with the roughly 610-subject first cohort, a separate validation cohort of over 90 different subjects was used. To predict cytomegalovirus infection status, the study combined high-throughput TCR immunosequencing, statistical association of individual TCRs with disease status, and machine learning.

CDR1 and CDR2 are drawn from the germline V gene (reference sequence): SEHNR, FQNEAQ. V was cut back by 2 bases and J by 3 bases, leaving a gap of 14 bases between them. Measured from the cysteine to the phenylalanine, the CDR3 is 15 residues long. Of the read, only the CDR3 DNA is kept; its 45 bases are in frame from base 1. Beyond this particular receptor, the publication reports: While some public TCRs were present in many individuals, most TCR sequences turned up only very rarely across donors. The study gave a list of 150 to 200 TCR beta chains associated with cytomegalovirus. It was suggested by the authors that the approach could potentially be generalized to other disease states and immunological phenotypes. A later analysis lacked HLA typing for the validation cohort, so it scored co-occurrence in that cohort across all 120 or so repertoires. Subsequent analysis determined that TCRs grouped into clusters in the first cohort also showed a tendency toward co-occurrence across the 120 validation repertoires, and about 94% of cluster scores exceeded 0. A few of the identified cytomegalovirus-associated TCR beta chains were confirmed in vitro to be specific for cytomegalovirus antigens. In both the original and validation cohorts, the classifier was reported to diagnose cytomegalovirus status with high specificity and sensitivity.

Separate from the approximately 730-subject first cohort, the validation cohort of some 130 subjects was the group to which the donors belonged. The receptor was isolated from a woman aged 25-40 years in good health and CMV-seropositive. Sample: PBMCs. The sequence is built from TRBV7-9 and TRBJ2-7; the D region may be TRBD1 or TRBD2, each matching 6 bases equally. The CDR3 sequence is CASSLLGGTNYEQYF. The DNA sequence is given as TGTGCCAGCAGCTTATTAGGGGGGACCAACTACGAGCAGTACTTC.